The 9 T cell receptor beta chains reported below all come from one sample, sequenced in a study of prognosis after radiotherapy for stage I lung cancer (dated by TCRdb to about 2021). The instrument was an Illumina HiSeq 3000. Two rounds of multiplex PCR were performed to amplify the TCR beta CDR3 region from genomic DNA. In the first round of PCR, primers specific to each TRBV and TRBJ gene were used, and the primer sequences are filed in Chinese patent CN105087789A. Through fastp at Q25 and MiXCR, TCRdb rebuilt clones from the public reads, retaining in-frame beta chains. Records with the same CDR3 protein are collapsed into one entry carrying the most frequent genes and DNA. In this sample the table shows about 15,000 distinct CDR3 sequences, around 40% of which occur a single time. Of the sample, 40% is held by the ten largest clones. This specimen consisted of PBMCs, obtained before or after stereotactic body radiation therapy (not recorded which). The receptors stem from a donor at least 50 years old with non-small cell lung cancer.

This clonotype occurred many times. The chain combines TRBV20-1 with TRBJ2-1, with 9 nucleotides matching TRBD2. Germline CDR1 is DFQATT and CDR2 is SNEGSKA (reference sequence). Trimming at V came to 3 bases and at J to 2 bases, leaving 5 bases not matched to a gene. The CDR3 is 15 amino acids. CDR3 in amino acids: CSASDGGGAYNEQFF. As DNA, the CDR3 is TGCAGTGCTAGCGACGGCGGGGGGGCCTACAATGAGCAGTTCTTC.

This clonotype has at least ten counts. DNA of the CDR3: TGCAGTGCTCGGGGTCTCTCCTACGAGCAGTACTTC. Protein product: CSARGLSYEQYF. V and J are TRBV20-1 and TRBJ2-7; D may be TRBD2 (5 bases). The germline CDR1 and CDR2 sequences are DFQATT and SNEGSKA (reference sequence). The CDR3 is made up of 12 amino acids. V was trimmed by 5 bases and J by 0 bases, leaving 8 bases between them.

For this clonotype: It is likely a read error: a sequence one base away is far more abundant. The gene calls are TRBV6-4 and TRBJ1-5; D is perhaps TRBD1 (5 bases). The CDR3 covers 13 residues. Trimming shortened V by 7 bases and J by 6 bases, and 13 bases separated the two germline ends. The germline V gene has CDR1 MRHNA and CDR2 SNTAGT. The CDR3 nucleotides read TGTGCCAGCATTGGGCGGGACTCTCAGCCCCAGCATTTT. Its protein is CASIGRDSQPQHF.

Details on this clonotype: This likely traces to a read error, being one base from a far larger clone. The chain recombines TRBV6-5 with TRBJ2-7, with D perhaps matching TRBD2 (5 bases). Germline V gene lookup returns CDR1 MNHEY and CDR2 SVGAGI. The CDR3 covers 14 residues. Trimming shortened V by 8 bases and J by 0 bases, and 14 bases separated the two germline ends. CDR3 in DNA: TGTGCCAGCCCTGTGAGCGGTATCTCCTACGAGCAGTACTTC. Encoded protein: CASPVSGISYEQYF.

This clonotype showed up many times. This chain connects TRBV5-1 to TRBJ2-5, with D maybe TRBD2 (5 bases). The CDR3 runs 15 residues. Germline CDR1 reads SGHRS; CDR2 reads YFSETQ. V was clipped by 6 bases and J by 2 bases, with 17 bases between them. The CDR3 DNA is TGCGCCAGCACCCTAGGAGCGGCTGCTCAAGAGACCCAGTACTTC. Translating it yields CASTLGAAAQETQYF.

The V call is TRBV5-1, the J call TRBJ2-5; TRBD2 aligns across 9 bases. With V trimmed by 4 bases and J by 1 base, 5 bases remained unmatched. Looked up from germline, CDR1 is SGHRS and CDR2 is YFSETQ. CDR3 size: 15 residues. CDR3: CASSVPAGGQETQYF. CDR3 coding DNA: TGCGCCAGCAGCGTCCCAGCGGGGGGCCAAGAGACCCAGTACTTC.

On this clonotype: Possible read error: a much larger clone is one base away. J is TRBJ2-1 and V is TRBV28; weak D call: TRBD2 (6 bases). Per germline, CDR1 MDHEN and CDR2 SYDVKM. The ends were cut back, 2 bases at V and 6 bases at J, with 14 bases in the middle. The CDR3 spans 15 residues. CDR3 nucleotide sequence: TGTGCCAGCAGTTTAAGCTCGGGAGATTCCAATGAGCAGTTCTTC. It encodes CASSLSSGDSNEQFF.

The gene calls are TRBV19 and TRBJ2-1; tentatively, D is TRBD1 (5 bases). In germline, CDR1 is LNHDA, CDR2 SQIVND (reference sequence). The CDR3 covers 14 residues. The ends were cut back, 6 bases at V and 5 bases at J, with 14 bases in the middle. CDR3 sequence (DNA): TGTGCCAGTAGCCCTCGGATGGGGCACAATGAGCAGTTCTTC. Amino acid sequence: CASSPRMGHNEQFF.

V gene TRBV24-1 combines with J gene TRBJ2-7; 9 bases map to TRBD1. In germline, CDR1 is KGHDR, CDR2 SFDVKD. The CDR3 loop spans 14 amino acids. After removal of 4 bases from V and 5 bases from J, the junction contained 5 bases not matched to a gene. CDR3: CATSESTGGHEQYF. In DNA, the CDR3 is TGTGCCACCAGTGAATCAACAGGGGGCCACGAGCAGTACTTC.